This is a list of T cell receptor beta chains from one sample in a study of cytomegalovirus exposure and HLA in healthy donors. Assay: immunoSEQ multiplex PCR; the TCRdb copy retains only in-frame clones and omits some. The sample holds tens of thousands of clones. Sample: PBMCs. The source of these receptors is a female donor in good health and CMV-seronegative. Both conserved end residues are part of each CDR3. The order of the fields is V gene, D gene, J gene, CDR3 protein, CDR3 DNA. A D gene is named only where the DNA matches it firmly.

V: TRBV30; D: -; J: TRBJ1-5; CDR3: CAWSVASGAHNQPQHF; DNA: TGTGCCTGGAGTGTAGCTTCAGGGGCCCACAATCAGCCCCAGCATTTT
V: TRBV4-2; D: -; J: TRBJ2-7; CDR3: CASSQGVTHNEQYF; DNA: TGTGCCAGCAGCCAAGGGGTGACACATAACGAGCAGTACTTC
V: TRBV18; D: -; J: TRBJ1-1; CDR3: CASSPNRADTEAFF; DNA: TGTGCCAGCTCACCAAACAGGGCGGACACTGAAGCTTTCTTT
V: TRBV7-2; D: -; J: TRBJ1-2; CDR3: CASSPRPQGLNYGYTF; DNA: TGTGCCAGCAGCCCAAGGCCCCAGGGCCTTAACTATGGCTACACCTTC
V: TRBV18; D: -; J: TRBJ1-2; CDR3: CASSPESGNGGYTF; DNA: TGTGCCAGCTCACCAGAATCAGGGAACGGTGGCTACACCTTC
V: TRBV5-1; D: TRBD1; J: TRBJ2-3; CDR3: CASSLGQDGDTQYF; DNA: TGCGCCAGCAGCCTAGGACAGGATGGAGATACGCAGTATTTT
V: TRBV18; D: -; J: TRBJ1-2; CDR3: CASSPRGEDGYTF; DNA: TGTGCCAGCTCACCACGGGGAGAAGATGGCTACACCTTC
V: TRBV6-1; D: TRBD1; J: TRBJ1-2; CDR3: CAIEIYRGTGGYTF; DNA: TGTGCCATCGAGATTTACAGGGGTACGGGAGGCTACACCTTC
V: TRBV18; D: -; J: TRBJ1-2; CDR3: CASSPLETVHYGYTF; DNA: TGTGCCAGCTCACCACTGGAGACGGTTCACTATGGCTACACCTTC
V: TRBV6-1; D: -; J: TRBJ1-5; CDR3: CASSETNWANQPQHF; DNA: TGTGCCAGCAGTGAAACAAATTGGGCCAATCAGCCCCAGCATTTT
V: TRBV14; D: TRBD1; J: TRBJ1-2; CDR3: CASSQRTGANYGYTF; DNA: TGTGCCAGCAGCCAGAGGACAGGTGCTAACTATGGCTACACCTTC
V: TRBV4-2; D: TRBD1; J: TRBJ1-1; CDR3: CASSQIGQGRAEAFF; DNA: TGTGCCAGCAGCCAGATAGGACAGGGGCGGGCTGAAGCTTTCTTT
V: TRBV5-1; D: -; J: TRBJ1-2; CDR3: CASSAEGSYGYTF; DNA: TGCGCCAGCAGCGCGGAAGGGAGTTATGGCTACACCTTC
V: TRBV11-1; D: -; J: TRBJ2-7; CDR3: CASSSVRGSEQYF; DNA: TGTGCCAGCAGCTCTGTCCGAGGGAGCGAGCAGTACTTC
V: TRBV6-6; D: -; J: TRBJ2-1; CDR3: CASSYIDLSHEQFF; DNA: TGTGCCAGCAGTTATATTGATCTTAGCCATGAGCAGTTCTTC
V: TRBV5-6; D: -; J: TRBJ1-2; CDR3: CASSLTGSGYTF; DNA: TGTGCCAGCAGCTTGACAGGGAGCGGCTACACCTTC
V: TRBV5-4; D: TRBD1; J: TRBJ1-1; CDR3: CASSPPRGTVVSAEAFF; DNA: TGTGCCAGCAGCCCACCTAGAGGGACAGTAGTTTCCGCTGAAGCTTTCTTT
V: TRBV4-1; D: -; J: TRBJ1-5; CDR3: CASSQDLRQPQHF; DNA: TGCGCCAGCAGCCAAGATCTCAGGCAGCCCCAGCATTTT
V: TRBV9; D: TRBD1; J: TRBJ1-1; CDR3: CASSVGTGLNTEAFF; DNA: TGTGCCAGCAGCGTGGGGACAGGACTGAACACTGAAGCTTTCTTT
V: TRBV28; D: -; J: TRBJ1-1; CDR3: CASSLRPAPIRGGEAFF; DNA: TGTGCCAGCAGTCTACGACCGGCTCCAATACGAGGAGGTGAAGCTTTCTTT
V: TRBV5-1; D: -; J: TRBJ1-6; CDR3: CASSLSPGGDSPLHF; DNA: TGCGCCAGCAGCTTGAGCCCCGGGGGGGACTCACCCCTCCACTTT
V: TRBV5-1; D: -; J: TRBJ1-2; CDR3: CASSLGQPTNYGYTF; DNA: TGCGCCAGCAGCTTGGGACAGCCTACTAACTATGGCTACACCTTC
V: TRBV6-5; D: -; J: TRBJ1-5; CDR3: CASSRDTNQPQHF; DNA: TGTGCCAGCAGTCGGGACACCAATCAGCCCCAGCATTTT
V: TRBV5-1; D: TRBD1; J: TRBJ1-2; CDR3: CASRQTGGDDGYTF; DNA: TGCGCCAGCCGTCAGACAGGGGGAGATGATGGCTACACCTTC
V: TRBV4-2; D: -; J: TRBJ1-2; CDR3: CASSQDLGARLNYGYTF; DNA: TGTGCCAGCAGCCAAGATCTGGGGGCCCGACTTAACTATGGCTACACCTTC
V: TRBV7-8; D: TRBD2; J: TRBJ2-1; CDR3: CASSLVPSGPYNEQFF; DNA: TGTGCCAGCAGCTTAGTACCTAGCGGGCCGTACAATGAGCAGTTCTTC
V: TRBV10-3; D: -; J: TRBJ1-1; CDR3: CATWTGNTEAFF; DNA: TGTGCCACCTGGACTGGGAACACTGAAGCTTTCTTT
V: TRBV29-1; D: -; J: TRBJ2-5; CDR3: CSSRTRVETQYF; DNA: TGCAGCTCTCGGACCAGGGTTGAGACCCAGTACTTC
V: TRBV6-6; D: -; J: TRBJ1-2; CDR3: CASSFRGERYGYTF; DNA: TGTGCCAGCAGTTTTCGGGGAGAACGCTATGGCTACACCTTC
V: TRBV7-9; D: -; J: TRBJ2-2; CDR3: CASSPKGGGYTGELFF; DNA: TGTGCCAGCAGCCCAAAAGGGGGGGGCTATACCGGGGAGCTGTTTTTT
V: TRBV29-1; D: -; J: TRBJ1-1; CDR3: CSVVTGLTEAFF; DNA: TGCAGCGTTGTCACAGGGTTGACTGAAGCTTTCTTT
V: TRBV6-1; D: -; J: TRBJ2-7; CDR3: CASSEGPTYEQYF; DNA: TGTGCCAGCAGTGAAGGGCCAACCTACGAGCAGTACTTC
V: TRBV4-1; D: -; J: TRBJ1-5; CDR3: CASSQVVSEPQHF; DNA: TGCGCCAGCAGCCAAGTAGTTAGCGAGCCCCAGCATTTT
V: TRBV6-1; D: TRBD2; J: TRBJ2-3; CDR3: CASSELAGGADTQYF; DNA: TGTGCCAGCAGCGAACTAGCGGGAGGCGCAGATACGCAGTATTTT
V: TRBV6-5; D: -; J: TRBJ2-2; CDR3: CATVGQPTGELFF; DNA: TGTGCCACCGTCGGACAGCCCACCGGGGAGCTGTTTTTT
V: TRBV6-1; D: -; J: TRBJ1-1; CDR3: CASSEEVRGQAFF; DNA: TGTGCCAGCAGTGAAGAGGTTAGGGGCCAAGCTTTCTTT
V: TRBV7-6; D: -; J: TRBJ2-7; CDR3: CASSPRRQPSSYEQYF; DNA: TGTGCCAGCAGCCCACGCCGACAGCCGAGCTCCTACGAGCAGTACTTC
V: TRBV14; D: -; J: TRBJ2-7; CDR3: CASSHAREQYF; DNA: TGTGCCAGCAGCCACGCTAGGGAGCAGTACTTC
V: TRBV5-1; D: TRBD2; J: TRBJ2-5; CDR3: CASSSGLAEGETQYF; DNA: TGCGCCAGCAGCTCGGGACTAGCGGAGGGAGAGACCCAGTACTTC
V: TRBV20-1; D: -; J: TRBJ1-1; CDR3: CSATTHTEAFF; DNA: TGCAGTGCAACGACACACACTGAAGCTTTCTTT
V: TRBV6-5; D: TRBD1; J: TRBJ2-7; CDR3: CASSFGTVGYEQYF; DNA: TGTGCCAGCAGTTTTGGGACAGTTGGCTACGAGCAGTACTTC
V: TRBV7-9; D: TRBD2; J: TRBJ2-2; CDR3: CASSPLAGSTGELFF; DNA: TGTGCCAGCAGCCCTTTAGCGGGGAGCACCGGGGAGCTGTTTTTT
V: TRBV9; D: TRBD2; J: TRBJ2-1; CDR3: CASSPRTSPNEQFF; DNA: TGTGCCAGCAGCCCTCGGACTAGTCCCAATGAGCAGTTCTTC
V: TRBV30; D: TRBD1; J: TRBJ1-1; CDR3: CAWRGGNTEAFF; DNA: TGTGCCTGGCGAGGGGGCAATACTGAAGCTTTCTTT
V: TRBV30; D: -; J: TRBJ2-3; CDR3: CAWSGGSGSTDTQYF; DNA: TGTGCCTGGAGTGGAGGGAGCGGGAGCACAGATACGCAGTATTTT
V: TRBV7-7; D: TRBD1; J: TRBJ2-7; CDR3: CASSWGQGPYEQYF; DNA: TGTGCTAGCAGCTGGGGACAGGGACCCTACGAGCAGTACTTC
V: TRBV5-1; D: -; J: TRBJ2-5; CDR3: CASSLNRAETQYF; DNA: TGCGCCAGCAGCTTGAACAGGGCAGAGACCCAGTACTTC
V: TRBV18; D: TRBD2; J: TRBJ2-7; CDR3: CASSPPSGRTNEQYF; DNA: TGTGCCAGCTCACCACCGAGCGGGAGGACCAACGAGCAGTACTTC
V: TRBV4-1; D: TRBD1; J: TRBJ1-4; CDR3: CASSPTDRAATNEKLFF; DNA: TGCGCCAGCAGCCCCACGGACAGGGCCGCAACTAATGAAAAACTGTTTTTT
V: TRBV7-8; D: -; J: TRBJ1-2; CDR3: CASSGRTGYYGYTF; DNA: TGTGCCAGCAGCGGACGGACGGGATACTATGGCTACACCTTC
V: TRBV9; D: -; J: TRBJ2-6; CDR3: CASSPTGSGANVLTF; DNA: TGTGCCAGCAGCCCCACGGGGTCTGGGGCCAACGTCCTGACTTTC